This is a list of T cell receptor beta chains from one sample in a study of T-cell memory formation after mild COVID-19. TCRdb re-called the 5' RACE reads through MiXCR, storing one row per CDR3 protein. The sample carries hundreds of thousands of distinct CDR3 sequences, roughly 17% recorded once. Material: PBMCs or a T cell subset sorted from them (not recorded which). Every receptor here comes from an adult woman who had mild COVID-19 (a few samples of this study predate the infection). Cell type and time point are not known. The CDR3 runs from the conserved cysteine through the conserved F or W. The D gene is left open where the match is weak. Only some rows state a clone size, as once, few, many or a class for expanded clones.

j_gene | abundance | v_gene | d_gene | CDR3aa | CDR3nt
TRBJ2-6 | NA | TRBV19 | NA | CASSIVGTAKYSGANVLTF | TGTGCCAGTAGTATAGTGGGAACAGCGAAATACTCTGGGGCCAACGTCCTGACTTTC
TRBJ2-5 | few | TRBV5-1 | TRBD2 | CASSLASGGYETQYF | TGCGCCAGCAGCTTGGCTAGCGGTGGCTACGAGACCCAGTACTTC
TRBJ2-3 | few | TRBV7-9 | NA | CASSPTRTTSTDTQYF | TGTGCCAGCAGCCCGACTAGGACCACTAGCACAGATACGCAGTATTTT
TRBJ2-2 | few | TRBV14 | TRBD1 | CASSRQGVATGELFF | TGTGCCAGCAGCCGACAGGGAGTAGCCACCGGGGAGCTGTTTTTT
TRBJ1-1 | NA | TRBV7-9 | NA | CASSFKGGRTEAFF | TGTGCCAGCAGTTTCAAGGGGGGTCGCACTGAAGCTTTCTTT
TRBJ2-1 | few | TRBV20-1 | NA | CSALTRGNEQFF | TGCAGTGCTTTGACTAGAGGCAATGAGCAGTTCTTC
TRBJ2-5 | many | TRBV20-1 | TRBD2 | CSASTSGRSPETQYF | TGCAGTGCTTCGACTAGCGGGAGATCCCCAGAGACCCAGTACTTC
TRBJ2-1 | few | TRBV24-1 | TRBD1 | CPKRGRNNEQFF | TGCCCCAAAAGGGGGCGGAACAATGAGCAGTTCTTC
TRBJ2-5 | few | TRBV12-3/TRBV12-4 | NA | CASSFARVSGRETQYF | TGTGCCAGCAGTTTCGCGAGGGTTTCGGGGCGGGAGACCCAGTACTTC
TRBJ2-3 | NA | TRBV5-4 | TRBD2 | CASSLGLAGFTDTQYF | TGTGCCAGCAGCTTGGGACTAGCGGGGTTCACAGATACGCAGTATTTT
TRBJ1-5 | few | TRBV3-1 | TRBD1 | CASSPDRTQPQHF | TGTGCCAGCAGCCCGGACAGGACTCAGCCCCAGCATTTT
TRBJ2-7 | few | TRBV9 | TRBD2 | CASSVVTSGLYEQYF | TGTGCCAGCAGCGTAGTTACTAGCGGGCTCTACGAGCAGTACTTC
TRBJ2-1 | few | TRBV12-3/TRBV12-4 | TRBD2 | CASRSLAGGPGEQFF | TGTGCCAGCAGGTCACTAGCGGGAGGCCCCGGTGAGCAGTTCTTC
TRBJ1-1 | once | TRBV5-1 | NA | CASSSRTDRWTEAFF | TGCGCCAGCAGCTCACGGACAGACAGGTGGACTGAAGCTTTCTTT
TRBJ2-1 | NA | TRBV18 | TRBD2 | CASSPTSGRFNEQFF | TGTGCCAGCTCTCCGACTAGCGGGAGATTTAATGAGCAGTTCTTC
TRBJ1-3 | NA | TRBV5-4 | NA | CASSLDPGPSGNTIYF | TGTGCCAGCAGCTTGGATCCAGGTCCTTCTGGAAACACCATATATTTT
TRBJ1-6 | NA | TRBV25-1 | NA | CASSDTTYNSPLHF | TGTGCCAGCAGTGACACGACCTATAATTCACCCCTCCACTTT
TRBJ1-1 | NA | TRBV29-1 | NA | CSVDSTEAFF | TGCAGCGTTGACAGCACTGAAGCTTTCTTT
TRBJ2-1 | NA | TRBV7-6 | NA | CASSLLFNEQFF | TGTGCCAGCAGCTTATTGTTCAATGAGCAGTTCTTC
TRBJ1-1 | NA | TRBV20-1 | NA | CSARGFREAEAFF | TGCAGTGCTAGAGGGTTCAGGGAGGCTGAAGCTTTCTTT
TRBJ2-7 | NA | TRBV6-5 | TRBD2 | CASSPRLAGHEQYF | TGTGCCAGCAGTCCGAGACTAGCGGGCCACGAGCAGTACTTC
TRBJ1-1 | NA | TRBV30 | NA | CAWSPQYHTEAFF | TGTGCCTGGAGCCCCCAATATCACACTGAAGCTTTCTTT
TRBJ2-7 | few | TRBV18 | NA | CASSGSGYEQYF | TGTGCCAGCTCAGGTAGCGGCTACGAGCAGTACTTC
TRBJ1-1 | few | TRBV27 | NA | CASQYQGRGTEAFF | TGTGCCAGCCAGTACCAGGGAAGAGGTACTGAAGCTTTCTTT
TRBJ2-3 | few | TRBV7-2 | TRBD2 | CASSSLAVTFRGGTDTQYF | TGTGCCAGCAGCTCGCTAGCGGTGACGTTCCGAGGTGGCACAGATACGCAGTATTTT
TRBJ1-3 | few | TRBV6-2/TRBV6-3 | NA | CASTARRGNTIYF | TGTGCCAGCACGGCGCGAAGGGGAAACACCATATATTTT
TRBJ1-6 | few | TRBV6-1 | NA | CASRRTVNSPLHF | TGTGCCAGCAGACGGACAGTAAATTCACCCCTCCACTTT
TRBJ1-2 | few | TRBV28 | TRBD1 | CASRSRDRFFAGYGYTF | TGTGCCAGCAGGAGCCGGGACAGGTTCTTCGCTGGGTATGGCTACACCTTC
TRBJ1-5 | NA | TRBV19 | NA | CASSSWGFGQPQHF | TGTGCCAGTAGTAGCTGGGGGTTCGGTCAGCCCCAGCATTTT
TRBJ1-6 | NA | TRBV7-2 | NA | CASSLDRVKNSPLHF | TGTGCCAGCAGCTTAGACAGGGTGAAGAATTCACCCCTCCACTTT
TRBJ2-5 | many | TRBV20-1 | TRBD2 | CSARDGLAGGYFRETQYF | TGCAGTGCTAGAGATGGGCTAGCGGGAGGGTACTTTCGAGAGACCCAGTACTTC
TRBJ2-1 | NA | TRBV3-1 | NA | CASSQPGVGYNEQFF | TGTGCCAGCAGCCAACCGGGAGTGGGCTACAATGAGCAGTTCTTC
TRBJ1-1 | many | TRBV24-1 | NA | CATWGTGRNTEAFF | TGTGCCACCTGGGGAACAGGTCGGAACACTGAAGCTTTCTTT
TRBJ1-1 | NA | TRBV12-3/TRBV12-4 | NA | CASRTGRLNTEAFF | TGTGCCAGCAGGACGGGACGGTTGAACACTGAAGCTTTCTTT
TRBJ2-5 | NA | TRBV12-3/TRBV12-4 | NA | CASTLGQTQYF | TGTGCCAGCACCCTGGGGCAGACCCAGTACTTC
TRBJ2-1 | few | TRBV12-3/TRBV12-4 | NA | CASSLGRRAYNEQFF | TGTGCCAGCAGTTTGGGGCGGAGGGCCTACAATGAGCAGTTCTTC
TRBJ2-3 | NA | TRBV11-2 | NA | CASSLIGGYTDTQYF | TGTGCCAGCAGCTTAATAGGGGGATACACAGATACGCAGTATTTT